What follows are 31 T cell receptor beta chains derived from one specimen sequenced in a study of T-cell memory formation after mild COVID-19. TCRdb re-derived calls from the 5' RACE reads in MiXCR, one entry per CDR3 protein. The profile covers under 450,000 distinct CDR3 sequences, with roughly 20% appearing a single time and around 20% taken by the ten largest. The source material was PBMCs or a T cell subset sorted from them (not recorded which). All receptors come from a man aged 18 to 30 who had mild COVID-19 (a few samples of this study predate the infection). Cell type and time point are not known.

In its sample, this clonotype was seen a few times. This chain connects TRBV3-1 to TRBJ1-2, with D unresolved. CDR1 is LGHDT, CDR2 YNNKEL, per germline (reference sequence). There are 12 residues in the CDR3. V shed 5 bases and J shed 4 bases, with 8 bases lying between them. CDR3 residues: CASSNRTYGYTF. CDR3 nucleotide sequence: TGTGCCAGCAGCAATCGGACCTATGGCTACACCTTC.

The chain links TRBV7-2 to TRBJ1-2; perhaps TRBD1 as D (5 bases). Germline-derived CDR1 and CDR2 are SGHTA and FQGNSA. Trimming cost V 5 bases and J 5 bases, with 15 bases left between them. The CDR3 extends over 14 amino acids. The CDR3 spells CASSPWGGRYGYTF. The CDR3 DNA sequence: TGTGCCAGCAGCCCCTGGGGGGGAAGATATGGCTACACCTTC.

The CDR3 loop is CASSPWSGGLTDTQYF. In DNA form, the CDR3 reads TGTGCCAGCAGCCCATGGAGCGGGGGCCTCACAGATACGCAGTATTTT. This chain links TRBV7-9 with TRBJ2-3, with 8 bases aligning to TRBD2. This CDR3 has 16 amino acids. V trimming: 5 bases; J trimming: 2 bases; junction bases outside the gene matches: 9. The germline CDR1 and CDR2 sequences are SEHNR and FQNEAQ (reference sequence).

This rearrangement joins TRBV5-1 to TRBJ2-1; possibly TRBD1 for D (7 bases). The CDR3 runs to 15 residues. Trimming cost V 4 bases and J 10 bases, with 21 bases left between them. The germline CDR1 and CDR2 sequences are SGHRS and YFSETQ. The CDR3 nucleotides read TGCGCCAGCAGCCGGGGGCCAGGGGGGAATTTGGAGCAGTTCTTC. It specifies CASSRGPGGNLEQFF.

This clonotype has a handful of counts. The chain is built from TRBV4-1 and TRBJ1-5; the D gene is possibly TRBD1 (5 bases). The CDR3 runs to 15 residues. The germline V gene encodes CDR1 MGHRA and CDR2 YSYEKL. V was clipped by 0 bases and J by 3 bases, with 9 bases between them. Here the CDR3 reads CASSQDPGYNQPQHF. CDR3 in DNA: TGCGCCAGCAGCCAAGATCCAGGGTACAATCAGCCCCAGCATTTT.

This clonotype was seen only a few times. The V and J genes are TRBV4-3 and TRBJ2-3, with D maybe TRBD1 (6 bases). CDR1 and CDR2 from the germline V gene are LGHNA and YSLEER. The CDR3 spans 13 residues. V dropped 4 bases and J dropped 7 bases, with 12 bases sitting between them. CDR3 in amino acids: CASSLAGDHTQYF. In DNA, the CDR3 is TGCGCCAGCAGCCTAGCAGGGGACCATACGCAGTATTTT.

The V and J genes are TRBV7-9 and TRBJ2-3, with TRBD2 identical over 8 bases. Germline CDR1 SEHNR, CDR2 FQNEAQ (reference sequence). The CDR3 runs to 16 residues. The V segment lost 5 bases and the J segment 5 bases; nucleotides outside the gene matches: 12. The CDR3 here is CASSPRTGGAKDTQYF. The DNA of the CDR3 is TGTGCCAGCAGCCCCAGAACCGGGGGGGCGAAAGATACGCAGTATTTT. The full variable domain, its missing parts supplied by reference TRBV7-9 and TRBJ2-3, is DTGVSQNPRHKITKRGQNVTFRCDPISEHNRLYWYRQTLGQGPEFLTYFQNEAQLEKSRLLSDRFSAERPKGSFSTLEIQRTEQGDSAMYLCASSPRTGGAKDTQYFGPGTRLTVL.

CDR3 region: CASSVELDTQYF. The CDR3 nucleotides read TGTGCCAGCAGCGTAGAATTAGATACGCAGTATTTT. This sequence joins TRBV9 and TRBJ2-3, with D unclear. The germline V gene has CDR1 SGDLS and CDR2 YYNGEE. CDR3 size: 12 residues. Trimming shortened V by 0 bases and J by 5 bases, and 4 bases separated the two germline ends.

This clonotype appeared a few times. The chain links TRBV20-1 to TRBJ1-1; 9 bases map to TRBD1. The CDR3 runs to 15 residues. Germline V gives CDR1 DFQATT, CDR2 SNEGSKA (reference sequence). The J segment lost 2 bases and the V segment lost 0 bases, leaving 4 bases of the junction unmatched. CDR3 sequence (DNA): TGCAGTGCTAGAGATCCGGGACAGGGTAACACTGAAGCTTTCTTT. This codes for CSARDPGQGNTEAFF.

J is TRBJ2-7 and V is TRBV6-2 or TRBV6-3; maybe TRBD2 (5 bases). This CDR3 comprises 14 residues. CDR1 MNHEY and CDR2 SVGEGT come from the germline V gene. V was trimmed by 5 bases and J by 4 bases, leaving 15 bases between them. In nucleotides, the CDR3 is TGTGCCAGCAGTAACCCACCCCTAGCTTACGAGCAGTACTTC. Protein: CASSNPPLAYEQYF.

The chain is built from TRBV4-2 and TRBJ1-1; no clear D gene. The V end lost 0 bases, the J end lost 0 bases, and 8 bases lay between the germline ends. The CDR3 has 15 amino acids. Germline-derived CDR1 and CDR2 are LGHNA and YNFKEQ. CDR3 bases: TGTGCCAGCAGCCAAGAAGGCAACATGAACACTGAAGCTTTCTTT. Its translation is CASSQEGNMNTEAFF.

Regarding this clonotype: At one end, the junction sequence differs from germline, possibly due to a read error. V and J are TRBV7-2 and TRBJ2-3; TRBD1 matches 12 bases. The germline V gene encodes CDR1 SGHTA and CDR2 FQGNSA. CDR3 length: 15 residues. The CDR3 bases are TGTGCCAGCAGCTTAGGGGGACAGGGGGCGCACCGACCGGATTTT. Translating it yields CASSLGGQGAHRPDF.

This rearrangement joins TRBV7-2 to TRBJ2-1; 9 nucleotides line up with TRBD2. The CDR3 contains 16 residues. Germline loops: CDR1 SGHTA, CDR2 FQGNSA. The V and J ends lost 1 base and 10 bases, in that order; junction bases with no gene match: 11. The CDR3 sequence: CASSLGGGGLAWEQFF. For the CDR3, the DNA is TGTGCCAGCAGCTTAGGGGGTGGGGGACTAGCTTGGGAGCAGTTCTTC.

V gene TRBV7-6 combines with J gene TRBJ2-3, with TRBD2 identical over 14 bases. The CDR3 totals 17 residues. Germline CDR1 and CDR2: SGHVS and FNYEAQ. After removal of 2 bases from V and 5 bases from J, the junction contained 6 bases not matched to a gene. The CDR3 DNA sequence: TGTGCCAGCAGCTTATTCTCCGGGACTAGCGGGGGAGATACGCAGTATTTT. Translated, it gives CASSLFSGTSGGDTQYF.

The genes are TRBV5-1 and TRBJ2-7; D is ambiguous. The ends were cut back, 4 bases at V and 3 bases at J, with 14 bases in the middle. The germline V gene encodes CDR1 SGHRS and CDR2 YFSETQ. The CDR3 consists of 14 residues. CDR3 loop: CASSAAPGHYEQYF. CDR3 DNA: TGCGCCAGCAGCGCCGCCCCCGGCCACTACGAGCAGTACTTC.

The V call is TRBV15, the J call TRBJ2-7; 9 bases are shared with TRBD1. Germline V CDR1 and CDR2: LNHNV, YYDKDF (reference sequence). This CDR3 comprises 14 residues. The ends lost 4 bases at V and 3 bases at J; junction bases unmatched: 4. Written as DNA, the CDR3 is TGTGCCACCAGCATGCCGGGACAGGGCTACGAGCAGTACTTC. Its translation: CATSMPGQGYEQYF. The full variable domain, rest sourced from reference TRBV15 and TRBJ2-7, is DAMVIQNPRYQVTQFGKPVTLSCSQTLNHNVMYWYQQKSSQAPKLLFHYYDKDFNNEADTPDNFQSRRPNTSFCFLDIRSPGLGDTAMYLCATSMPGQGYEQYFGPGTRLTVT.

The CDR3 loop is CASSYSGTNNSPLHF. Here the CDR3 DNA reads TGTGCCAGCAGTTATAGCGGGACAAATAATTCACCCCTCCACTTT. V usage is TRBV6-5 and J usage is TRBJ1-6, with D perhaps matching TRBD1 (6 bases). This CDR3 has 15 residues. CDR1 is MNHEY, CDR2 SVGAGI, per germline. Trimming took 3 bases from V and 5 from J, leaving 11 bases between them.

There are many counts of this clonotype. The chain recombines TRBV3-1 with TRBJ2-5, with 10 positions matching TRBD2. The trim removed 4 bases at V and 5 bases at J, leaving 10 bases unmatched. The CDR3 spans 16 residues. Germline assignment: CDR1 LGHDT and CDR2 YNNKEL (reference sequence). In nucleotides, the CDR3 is TGTGCCAGCAGCCCAATAGCGGGGGGCTATCCGGAGACCCAGTACTTC. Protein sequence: CASSPIAGGYPETQYF.

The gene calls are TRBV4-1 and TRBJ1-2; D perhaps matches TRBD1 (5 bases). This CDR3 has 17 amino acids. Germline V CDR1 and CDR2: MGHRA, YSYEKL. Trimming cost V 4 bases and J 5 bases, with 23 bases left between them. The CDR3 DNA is TGCGCCAGCAGCCTCCTCAGTGGGGGGGTTACTTGGTATGGCTACACCTTC. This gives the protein CASSLLSGGVTWYGYTF.

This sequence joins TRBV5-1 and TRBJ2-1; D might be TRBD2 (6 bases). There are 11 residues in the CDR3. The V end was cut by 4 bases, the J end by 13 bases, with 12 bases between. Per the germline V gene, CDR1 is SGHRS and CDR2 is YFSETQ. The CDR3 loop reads CASSLGLIQFF. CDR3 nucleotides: TGCGCCAGCAGCCTGGGACTCATCCAGTTCTTC.

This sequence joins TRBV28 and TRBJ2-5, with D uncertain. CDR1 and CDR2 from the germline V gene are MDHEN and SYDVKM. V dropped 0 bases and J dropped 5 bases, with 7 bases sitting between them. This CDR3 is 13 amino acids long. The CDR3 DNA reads TGTGCCAGCAGTTTATGGACAACGGAGACCCAGTACTTC. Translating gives CASSLWTTETQYF. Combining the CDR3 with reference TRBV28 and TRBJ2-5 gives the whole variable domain DVKVTQSSRYLVKRTGEKVFLECVQDMDHENMFWYRQDPGLGLRLIYFSYDVKMKEKGDIPEGYSVSREKKERFSLILESASTNQTSMYLCASSLWTTETQYFGPGTRLLVL.

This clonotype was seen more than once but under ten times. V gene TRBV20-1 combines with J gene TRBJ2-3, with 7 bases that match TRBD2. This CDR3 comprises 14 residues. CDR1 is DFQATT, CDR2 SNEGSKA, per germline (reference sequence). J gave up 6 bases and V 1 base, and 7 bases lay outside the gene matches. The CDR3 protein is CSARVSGEGDTQYF. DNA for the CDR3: TGCAGTGCTAGAGTCAGCGGGGAGGGGGATACGCAGTATTTT.

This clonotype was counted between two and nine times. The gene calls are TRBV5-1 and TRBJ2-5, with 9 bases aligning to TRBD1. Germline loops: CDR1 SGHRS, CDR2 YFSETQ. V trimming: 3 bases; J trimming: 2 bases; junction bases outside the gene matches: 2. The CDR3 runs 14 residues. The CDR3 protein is CASSYGQGQETQYF. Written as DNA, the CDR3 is TGCGCCAGCAGCTACGGACAGGGGCAAGAGACCCAGTACTTC.

The chain's CDR3 is CASSPFGSGNYGYTF. For the CDR3, the DNA is TGCGCCAGCAGCCCTTTCGGGTCGGGGAACTATGGCTACACCTTC. The chain uses TRBV5-1 and TRBJ1-2; D unclear. Germline lookup yields CDR1 SGHRS and CDR2 YFSETQ. This CDR3 is 15 amino acids long. Trimming pared 4 bases from V and 2 bases from J, leaving 15 bases between.

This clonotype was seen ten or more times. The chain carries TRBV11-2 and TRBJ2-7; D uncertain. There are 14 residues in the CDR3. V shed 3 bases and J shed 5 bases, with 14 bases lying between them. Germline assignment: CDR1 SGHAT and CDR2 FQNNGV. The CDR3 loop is CASSFDLSRDEQYF. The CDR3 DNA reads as TGTGCCAGCAGCTTCGACCTTTCTAGGGACGAGCAGTACTTC.

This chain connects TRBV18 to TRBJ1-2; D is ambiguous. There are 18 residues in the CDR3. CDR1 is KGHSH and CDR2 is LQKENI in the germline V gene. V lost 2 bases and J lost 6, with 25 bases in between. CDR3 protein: CASSPRPGKPAEGHGYTF. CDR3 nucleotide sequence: TGTGCCAGCTCACCAAGGCCCGGAAAACCCGCAGAGGGCCATGGCTACACCTTC.

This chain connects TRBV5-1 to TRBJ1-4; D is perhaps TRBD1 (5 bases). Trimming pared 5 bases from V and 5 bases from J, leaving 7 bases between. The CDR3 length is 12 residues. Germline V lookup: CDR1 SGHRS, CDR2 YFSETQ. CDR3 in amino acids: CASRTENEKLFF. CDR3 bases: TGCGCCAGCAGGACAGAGAATGAAAAACTGTTTTTT.

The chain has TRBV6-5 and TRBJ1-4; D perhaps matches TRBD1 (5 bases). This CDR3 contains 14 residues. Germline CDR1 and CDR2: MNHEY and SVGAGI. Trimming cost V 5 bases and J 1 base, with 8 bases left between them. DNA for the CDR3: TGTGCCAGCAGTCCAGGGTTAACTAATGAAAAACTGTTTTTT. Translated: CASSPGLTNEKLFF.

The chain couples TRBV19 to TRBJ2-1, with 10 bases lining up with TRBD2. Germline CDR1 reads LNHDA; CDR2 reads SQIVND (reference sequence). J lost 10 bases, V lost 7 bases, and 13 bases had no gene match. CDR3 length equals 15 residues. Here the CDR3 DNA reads TGTGCCAGTATGGGGGTAGGGACTAGCGAAGAAGAGCAGTTCTTC. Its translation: CASMGVGTSEEEQFF. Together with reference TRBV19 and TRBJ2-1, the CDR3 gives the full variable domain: DGGITQSPKYLFRKEGQNVTLSCEQNLNHDAMYWYRQDPGQGLRLIYYSQIVNDFQKGDIAEGYSVSREKKESFPLTVTSAQKNPTAFYLCASMGVGTSEEEQFFGPGTRLTVL.

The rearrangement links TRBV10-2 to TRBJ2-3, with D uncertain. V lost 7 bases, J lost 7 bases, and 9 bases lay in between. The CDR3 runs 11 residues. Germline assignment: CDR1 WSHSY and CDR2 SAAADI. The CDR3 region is CASIVGYTQYF. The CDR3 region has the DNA TGCGCCAGCATTGTCGGATATACGCAGTATTTT.

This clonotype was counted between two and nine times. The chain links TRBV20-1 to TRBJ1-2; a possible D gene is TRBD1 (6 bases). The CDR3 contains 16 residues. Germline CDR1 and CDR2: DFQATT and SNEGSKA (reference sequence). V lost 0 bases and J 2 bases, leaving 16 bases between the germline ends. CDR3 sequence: CSARDPGGRANYGYTF. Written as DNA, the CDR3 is TGCAGTGCTAGAGACCCCGGGGGCAGGGCCAACTATGGCTACACCTTC.